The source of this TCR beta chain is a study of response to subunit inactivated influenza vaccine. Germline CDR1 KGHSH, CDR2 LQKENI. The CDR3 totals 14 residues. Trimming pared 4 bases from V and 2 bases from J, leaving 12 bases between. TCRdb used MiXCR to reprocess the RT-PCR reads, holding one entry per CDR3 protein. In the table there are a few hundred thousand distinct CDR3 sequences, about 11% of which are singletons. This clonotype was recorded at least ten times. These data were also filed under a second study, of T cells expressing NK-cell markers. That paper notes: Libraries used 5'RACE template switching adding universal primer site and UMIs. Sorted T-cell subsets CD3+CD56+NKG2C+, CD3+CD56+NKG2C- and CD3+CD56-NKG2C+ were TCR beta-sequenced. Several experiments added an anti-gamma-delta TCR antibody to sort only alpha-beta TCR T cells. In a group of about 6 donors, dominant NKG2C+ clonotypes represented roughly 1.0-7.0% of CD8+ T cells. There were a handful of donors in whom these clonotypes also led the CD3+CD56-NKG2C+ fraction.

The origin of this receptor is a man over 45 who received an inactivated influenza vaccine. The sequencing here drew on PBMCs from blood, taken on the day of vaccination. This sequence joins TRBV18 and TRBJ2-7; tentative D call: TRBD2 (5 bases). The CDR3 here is CASSLSGVPYEQYF. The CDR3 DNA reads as TGTGCCAGCTCACTTTCCGGGGTTCCCTACGAGCAGTACTTC.